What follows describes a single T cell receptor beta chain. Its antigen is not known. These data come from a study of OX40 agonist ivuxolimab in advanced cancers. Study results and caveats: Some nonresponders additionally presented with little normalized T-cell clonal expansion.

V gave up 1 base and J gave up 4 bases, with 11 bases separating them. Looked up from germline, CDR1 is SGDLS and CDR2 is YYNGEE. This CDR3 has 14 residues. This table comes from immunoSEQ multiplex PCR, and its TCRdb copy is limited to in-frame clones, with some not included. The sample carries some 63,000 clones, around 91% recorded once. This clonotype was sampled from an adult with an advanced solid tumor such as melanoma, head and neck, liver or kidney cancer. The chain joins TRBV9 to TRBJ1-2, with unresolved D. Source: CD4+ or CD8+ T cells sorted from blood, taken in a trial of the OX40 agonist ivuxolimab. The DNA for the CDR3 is TGTGCCAGCAGCGTATCCGGGGAGGTCTATGGCTACACCTTC. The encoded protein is CASSVSGEVYGYTF.